This T cell receptor beta chain was identified during a study of blood T cell repertoires in COVID-19. Overall study context: Acute and convalescent COVID-19 samples came from the United States, Italy and Spain. PBMCs, B-cell-depleted T cells, or T cells were the source of the cDNA or gDNA that made up the material.

Per the original data handling: Counts of nucleated cells, estimated from reference gene primer amplification, were obtained. Here immunoSEQ multiplex PCR was the method, and the copy in TCRdb shows in-frame clones only, minus some. D and trimming were read from the DNA, whereas the V and J calls and clone size are those reported in that table. The sample comprises 270,000 or so clones, approximately 80% of which are singletons, and 2.5% to 3.5% rests with the top ten. Trimming took off 0 bases at V and 8 bases at J, with 13 bases between the two ends. This CDR3 has 15 residues. CDR1 and CDR2 (germline): KGHSH, LQKENI.

What was sequenced was peripheral blood. The source is a woman aged 60 to 75 with active or convalescent COVID-19. This chain uses TRBV18 with TRBJ1-4, with D perhaps TRBD1 (6 bases). CDR3 sequence: CASSPPKQGGEKLFF. In DNA form, the CDR3 reads TGTGCCAGCTCACCACCGAAACAGGGCGGGGAAAAACTGTTTTTT.